A single sample is the source of the 10 T cell receptor beta chains below, sequenced in a study of siplizumab effects on memory and regulatory T cells. The repertoire was sequenced with immunoSEQ multiplex PCR; TCRdb's copy has only in-frame clones and lacks some. The sample has 90,000 to 95,000 clones; more than 85% are singletons. The sequenced sample was CD8+ T cells sorted from blood. Source of these receptors: a human donor in good health.

The chain employs TRBV7-8 and TRBJ2-1; 7 bases line up with TRBD2. Germline assignment: CDR1 SGHVS and CDR2 FQNEAQ. V lost 3 bases and J lost 6; bases outside the gene matches: 5. This CDR3 region has 14 residues. The CDR3 coding sequence is TGTGCCAGCAGCTTGGGAGGGCGATCCAATGAGCAGTTCTTC. This sequence encodes CASSLGGRSNEQFF.

This chain connects TRBV6-6 to TRBJ2-7; D gene unclear. With 2 bases removed from V and 3 bases from J, the gap between germline ends came to 8 bases. CDR3 size: 13 residues. CDR1 is MNHNY and CDR2 is SVGAGI in the germline V gene (reference sequence). For the CDR3, the DNA is TGTGCCAGCAGTTACGGGCAGTACTACGAGCAGTACTTC. Amino acids: CASSYGQYYEQYF.

The rearrangement joins TRBV27 to TRBJ2-7, with 7 nucleotides matching TRBD1. Germline V gene lookup returns CDR1 MNHEY and CDR2 SMNVEV (reference sequence). The CDR3 length is 14 residues. V lost 3 bases, J lost 12 bases, and 14 bases stayed unmatched. The CDR3 is CASSFRDSLPVAYF. The CDR3 coding sequence is TGTGCCAGCAGTTTCCGGGACAGCCTGCCGGTTGCGTACTTC.

The chain couples TRBV7-2 to TRBJ2-7; 9 positions match TRBD1. The germline gives CDR1 SGHTA, CDR2 FQGNSA. The V segment lost 4 bases and the J segment 3 bases; nucleotides outside the gene matches: 7. The CDR3 sequence is 15 residues long. This chain's CDR3 is CASSSNRQGVYEQYF. Written as DNA, the CDR3 is TGTGCCAGCAGCTCCAACCGACAGGGGGTCTACGAGCAGTACTTC.

This chain uses TRBV7-9 with TRBJ1-1; D is unclear. Germline V gives CDR1 SEHNR, CDR2 FQNEAQ (reference sequence). The CDR3 runs to 14 residues. Trimming took 5 bases from V and 1 from J, leaving 11 bases between them. CDR3 amino acids: CASSPVTSNTEAFF. The CDR3 DNA is TGTGCCAGCAGCCCAGTTACATCGAACACTGAAGCTTTCTTT.

The chain is built from TRBV14 and TRBJ2-5, with D perhaps TRBD1 (6 bases). The CDR3 consists of 14 residues. Per germline, CDR1 SGHDN and CDR2 FVKESK. V shed 5 bases and J shed 1 base, with 11 bases lying between them. The CDR3 region is CASSFQGFQETQYF. DNA for the CDR3: TGTGCCAGCAGCTTCCAGGGGTTCCAAGAGACCCAGTACTTC.

A single count supports this clone. The chain links TRBV25-1 to TRBJ1-4; no definite D call. The CDR3 consists of 16 residues. From germline, CDR1 is MGHDK and CDR2 SYGVNS. V was cut by 3 bases and J by 8 bases, with 19 bases left in between. The CDR3 sequence: CASSDYIVPVGEKLFF. The CDR3 nucleotides read TGTGCCAGCAGTGACTATATTGTCCCGGTTGGGGAAAAACTGTTTTTT. Combining the CDR3 with reference TRBV25-1 and TRBJ1-4 gives the whole variable domain EADIYQTPRYLVIGTGKKITLECSQTMGHDKMYWYQQDPGMELHLIHYSYGVNSTEKGDLSSESTVSRIRTEHFPLTLESARPSHTSQYLCASSDYIVPVGEKLFFGSGTQLSVL.

J is TRBJ2-2 and V is TRBV27, with D perhaps TRBD2 (5 bases). The CDR3 has 14 amino acids. CDR1 and CDR2 from the germline V gene are MNHEY and SMNVEV (reference sequence). V lost 6 bases, J lost 5 bases, and 13 bases lay in between. CDR3 region: CASRPGLGTGELFF. The CDR3, as DNA: TGTGCCAGCAGACCTGGACTTGGAACCGGGGAGCTGTTTTTT.

The CDR3, as DNA: TGTGCCAGCAGCCAAGAACTAGCGGGACTTGAGCAGTTCTTC. Its protein product is CASSQELAGLEQFF. J is TRBJ2-1 and V is TRBV14; 10 nucleotides align to TRBD2. The V gene end was trimmed by 0 bases and the J gene end by 9 bases; junction bases not matched to a gene: 2. This CDR3 has 14 residues. CDR1 SGHDN and CDR2 FVKESK come from the germline V gene. The full variable domain, in which reference TRBV14 and TRBJ2-1 provide the parts outside the CDR3, is EAGVTQFPSHSVIEKGQTVTLRCDPISGHDNLYWYRRVMGKEIKFLLHFVKESKQDESGMPNNRFLAERTGGTYSTLKVQPAELEDSGVYFCASSQELAGLEQFFGPGTRLTVL.

J is TRBJ2-3 and V is TRBV19, with D possibly matching TRBD1 (6 bases). V was trimmed by 6 bases and J by 0 bases, leaving 13 bases between them. The CDR3 consists of 15 residues. Looked up from germline, CDR1 is LNHDA and CDR2 is SQIVND (reference sequence). The CDR3 protein is CASSRTVVSTDTQYF. Here the CDR3 DNA reads TGTGCCAGTAGCAGGACAGTAGTAAGCACAGATACGCAGTATTTT.